This TCR beta chain was identified during a study of post-analysis software for immune sequencing data. Trimming removed 7 bases at V and 5 bases at J, with 11 bases between. This CDR3 comprises 11 residues. Germline V gene lookup returns CDR1 SQVTM and CDR2 ANQGSEA. Points from the study as a whole: Relative to controls, patients had a few TRBV segments at higher frequency, with TRBV5-6, TRBV5-1 and TRBV20-1 among these.

Unique molecular identifiers featured in each of the TCR beta cDNA libraries. TCRdb processed the PCR reads anew with MiXCR; each CDR3 protein has one entry. Of approximately 630,000 distinct CDR3 sequences listed, roughly three fifths are singletons. The table lists this clonotype with a few counts. Antigen specificity is unknown. This sequence was found in a girl under 10 years old with multiple sclerosis. V is TRBV29-1 and J is TRBJ2-5; the D gene could be TRBD1 or TRBD2 (5 bases each). Sequencing was performed on blood. The CDR3 coding sequence is TGCAGCGGAGGGGACGGGGAGACCCAGTACTTC. Its protein is CSGGDGETQYF.